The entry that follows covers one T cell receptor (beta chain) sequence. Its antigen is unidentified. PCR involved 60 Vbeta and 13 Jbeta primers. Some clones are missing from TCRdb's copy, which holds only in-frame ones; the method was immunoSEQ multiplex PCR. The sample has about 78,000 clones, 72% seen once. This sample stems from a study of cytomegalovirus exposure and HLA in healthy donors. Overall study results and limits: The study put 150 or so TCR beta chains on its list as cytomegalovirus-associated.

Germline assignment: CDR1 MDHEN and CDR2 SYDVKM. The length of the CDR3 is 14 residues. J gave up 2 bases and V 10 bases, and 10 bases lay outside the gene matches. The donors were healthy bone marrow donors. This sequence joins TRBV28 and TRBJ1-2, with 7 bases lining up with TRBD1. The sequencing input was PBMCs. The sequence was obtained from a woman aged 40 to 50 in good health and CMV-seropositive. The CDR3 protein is CATFDRVTNYGYTF. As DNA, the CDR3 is TGTGCCACCTTTGACAGGGTCACGAACTATGGCTACACCTTC.